The 2 T cell receptor beta chains below come from one sample, sequenced in a study of human T cells and chemical hapten exposure. TCRdb ran MiXCR on the RACE reads and lists one entry per CDR3 protein. The sample shows 100,000 to 150,000 distinct CDR3 sequences, roughly 13% of them seen only once. The time point is: pre-sensitization, week 0. As for treatment: therapeutic diphenylcyclopropenone sensitization with weekly scalp DPC. The sample here was whole blood, taken in connection with sensitization to the hapten diphenylcyclopropenone (DPC). These receptors were collected from a woman between 18 and 29 years old with alopecia areata. Some clones in this sample may be carry-over from other donors' samples.

V is TRBV7-3 and J is TRBJ2-1, with D possibly TRBD1 on 5 matching bases. Looked up from germline, CDR1 is SGHTA and CDR2 is FQGTGA. V gave up 0 bases and J gave up 9 bases, with 9 bases separating them. This CDR3 is 13 amino acids long. CDR3 DNA sequence: TGTGCCAGCAGCTTAACCGGACATCGTGAGCAGTTCTTC. Translating gives CASSLTGHREQFF.

V and J are TRBV29-1 and TRBJ2-2; D call uncertain. Trimming took 4 bases from V and 5 from J, leaving 8 bases between them. Per germline, CDR1 SQVTM and CDR2 ANQGSEA. The CDR3 runs 12 residues. CDR3 sequence: CSVGRRTGELFF. The CDR3 DNA sequence: TGCAGCGTTGGCCGCCGGACCGGGGAGCTGTTTTTT.